This TCR beta chain is drawn from a study of blood T cell repertoires in COVID-19. On the study more broadly: COVID-19 samples collected from the United States, Italy and Spain covered acute and convalescent phases. In each case, the material was cDNA or gDNA derived from T cells, B-cell-depleted T cells, or PBMCs.

Losses at the gene ends were 9 bases for V and 7 bases for J; bases not matched to a gene: 6. Germline lookup yields CDR1 SGHDT and CDR2 YYEEEE. CDR3 size: 12 residues. Original handling: Estimation of nucleated cell counts was performed using reference gene primer amplification. TCRdb's copy holds only in-frame clones and misses some; the assay was immunoSEQ multiplex PCR. That table gives V, J and clone size, and the DNA gave D and trimming. The sample contains roughly 70,000 clones, about 91% of which appear only once. This TCR was recovered from a human donor with active COVID-19. The donor label of this sample is uncertain. The sequenced sample was peripheral blood. V gene TRBV5-6 combines with J gene TRBJ1-2; 10 positions match TRBD1. The CDR3 loop reads CATGDRGSGYTF. The CDR3 DNA reads as TGTGCCACCGGGGACAGGGGATCTGGCTACACCTTC. Full variable domain (rest looked up from reference TRBV5-6 and TRBJ1-2): DAGVTQSPTHLIKTRGQQVTLRCSPKSGHDTVSWYQQALGQGPQFIFQYYEEEERQRGNFPDRFSGHQFPNYSSELNVNALLLGDSALYLCATGDRGSGYTFGSGTRLTVV.